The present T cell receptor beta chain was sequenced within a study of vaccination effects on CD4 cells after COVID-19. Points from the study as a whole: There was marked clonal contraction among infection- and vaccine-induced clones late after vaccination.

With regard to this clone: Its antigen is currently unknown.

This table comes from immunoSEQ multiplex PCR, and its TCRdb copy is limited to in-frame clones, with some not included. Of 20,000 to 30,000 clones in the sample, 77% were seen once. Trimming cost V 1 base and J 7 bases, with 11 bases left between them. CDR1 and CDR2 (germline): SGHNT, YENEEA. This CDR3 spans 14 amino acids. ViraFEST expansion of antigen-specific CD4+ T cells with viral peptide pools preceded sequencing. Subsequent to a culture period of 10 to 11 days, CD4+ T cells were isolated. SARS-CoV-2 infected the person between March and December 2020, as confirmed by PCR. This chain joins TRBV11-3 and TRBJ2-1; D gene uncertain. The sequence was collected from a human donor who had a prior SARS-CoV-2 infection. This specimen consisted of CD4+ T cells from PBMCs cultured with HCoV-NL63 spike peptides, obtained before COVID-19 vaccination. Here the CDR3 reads CASSLGSSGNEQFF. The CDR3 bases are TGTGCCAGCAGCTTAGGTTCTTCCGGGAATGAGCAGTTCTTC.